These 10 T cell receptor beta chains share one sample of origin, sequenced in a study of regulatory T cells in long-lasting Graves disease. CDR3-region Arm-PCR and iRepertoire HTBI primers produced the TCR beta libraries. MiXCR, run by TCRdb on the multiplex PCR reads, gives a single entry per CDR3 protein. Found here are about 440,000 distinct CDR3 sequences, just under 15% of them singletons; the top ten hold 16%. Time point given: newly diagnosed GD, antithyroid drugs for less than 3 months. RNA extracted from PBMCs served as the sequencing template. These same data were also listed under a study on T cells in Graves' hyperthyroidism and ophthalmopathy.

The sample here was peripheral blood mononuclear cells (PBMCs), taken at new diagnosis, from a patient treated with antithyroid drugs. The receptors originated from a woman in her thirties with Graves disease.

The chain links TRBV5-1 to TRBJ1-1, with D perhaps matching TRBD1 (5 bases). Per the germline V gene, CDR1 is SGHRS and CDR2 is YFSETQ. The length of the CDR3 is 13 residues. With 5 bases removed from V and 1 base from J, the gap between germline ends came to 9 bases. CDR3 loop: CASRLGTNTEAFF. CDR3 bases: TGCGCCAGCAGGCTCGGGACGAACACTGAAGCTTTCTTT.

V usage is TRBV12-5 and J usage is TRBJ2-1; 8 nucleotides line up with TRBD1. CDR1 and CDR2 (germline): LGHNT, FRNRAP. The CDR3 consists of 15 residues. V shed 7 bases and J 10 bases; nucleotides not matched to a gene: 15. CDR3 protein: CASARGTGTAEEQFF. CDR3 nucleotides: TGTGCTAGTGCCAGGGGGACAGGCACGGCTGAGGAGCAGTTCTTC.

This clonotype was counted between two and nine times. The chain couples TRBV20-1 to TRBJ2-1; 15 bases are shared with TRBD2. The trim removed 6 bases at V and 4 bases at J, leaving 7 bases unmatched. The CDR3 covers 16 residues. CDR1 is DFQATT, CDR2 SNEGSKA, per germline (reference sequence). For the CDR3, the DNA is TGCAGTGCGAGGACTAGCGGGAGGGCCCAGTACAATGAGCAGTTCTTC. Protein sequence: CSARTSGRAQYNEQFF.

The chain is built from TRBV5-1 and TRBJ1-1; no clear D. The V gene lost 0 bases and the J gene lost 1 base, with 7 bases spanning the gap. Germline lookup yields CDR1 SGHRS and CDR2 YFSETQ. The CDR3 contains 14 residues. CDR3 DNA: TGCGCCAGCAGCTTGGGGCAGAAGAACACTGAAGCTTTCTTT. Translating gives CASSLGQKNTEAFF.

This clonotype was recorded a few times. CDR3 sequence: CASSQEGGHGNTIYF. The CDR3, as DNA: TGTGCCAGCAGCCAAGAAGGGGGGCACGGAAACACCATATATTTT. The genes are TRBV4-2 and TRBJ1-3, with a possible D match to TRBD1 (6 bases). The CDR3 has 15 residues. V gave up 0 bases and J gave up 4 bases, with 10 bases separating them. Germline values: CDR1 LGHNA, CDR2 YNFKEQ.

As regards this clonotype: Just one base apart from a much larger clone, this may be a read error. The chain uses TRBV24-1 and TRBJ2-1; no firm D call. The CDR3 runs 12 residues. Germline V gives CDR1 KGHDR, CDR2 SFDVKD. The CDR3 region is CVTSSSYNEQFF. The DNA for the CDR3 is TGTGTCACCTCGAGCTCCTACAATGAGCAGTTCTTC.

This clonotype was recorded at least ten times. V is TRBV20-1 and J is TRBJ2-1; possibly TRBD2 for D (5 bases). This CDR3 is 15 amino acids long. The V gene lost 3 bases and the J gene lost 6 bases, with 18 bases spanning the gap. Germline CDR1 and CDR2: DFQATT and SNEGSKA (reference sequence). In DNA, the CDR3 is TGCAGTGCTAGGGAGCTTACTAGTGACGTCAATGAGCAGTTCTTC. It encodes CSARELTSDVNEQFF.

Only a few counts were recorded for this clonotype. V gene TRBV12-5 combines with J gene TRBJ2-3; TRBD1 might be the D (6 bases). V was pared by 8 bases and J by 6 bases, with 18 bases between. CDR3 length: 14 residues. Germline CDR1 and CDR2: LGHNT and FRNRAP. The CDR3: CASIGGRGRDTQYF. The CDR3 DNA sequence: TGTGCTAGTATTGGGGGCAGGGGTCGGGATACGCAGTATTTT.

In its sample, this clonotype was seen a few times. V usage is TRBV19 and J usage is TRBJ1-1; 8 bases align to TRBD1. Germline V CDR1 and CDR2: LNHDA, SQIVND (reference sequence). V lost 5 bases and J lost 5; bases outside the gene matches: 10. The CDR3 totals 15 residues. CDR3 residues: CASSAQTGGSTEAFF. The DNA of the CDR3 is TGTGCCAGTAGTGCGCAAACAGGGGGGAGTACTGAAGCTTTCTTT.

The chain's CDR3 is CASSTRQGYGYTF. DNA of the CDR3: TGTGCCAGCAGCACCCGACAGGGGTATGGCTACACCTTC. This chain connects TRBV14 to TRBJ1-2, with TRBD1 matching 8 bases. V shed 5 bases, J shed 5 bases, and the junction held 4 bases outside the gene matches. The CDR3 runs 13 residues. Germline V CDR1 and CDR2: SGHDN, FVKESK.